This T cell receptor beta chain was retrieved from a study of metastatic and nonmetastatic thyroid tumors (dated by TCRdb to about 2020). Turning to the overall study: Repertoires from peripheral blood and from tumor or nodule tissue samples of malignant and benign thyroid patients were compared.

What the research found in general, with its limitations: In both blood and tumor samples, TCR beta diversity was reported to be significantly higher in malignant tumors than in benign nodules.

None of the patients had been given any treatment before thyroid surgery. Patient clinical samples collected from 2012 to 2018 were retrospectively analysed using T-cell receptor beta sequencing. To prepare the library, PCR was applied. The instrument was an Illumina HiSeq 4000. High-throughput sequencing was used to profile the CDR3 region of the TCR beta-chain in every patient. Per the original workflow: Drawing on CDR3 differences between clinicopathological groups, the researchers built a classifier meant to tell apart patients with distant-metastatic papillary thyroid cancer. Repertoire diversity was assessed with the Shannon index, and tumor-blood repertoire similarity with the Morisita-Horn index. TCRdb reanalyzed the raw reads on its own, using fastp at Q25 for trimming and MiXCR for clone calling, and kept in-frame beta chains. The V and J calls and clone size come from TCRdb's table, not from the authors' own analysis. The sample data list some 12,000 clones, and roughly an eighth of these were observed just once. The top ten clonotypes cover 10% to 15% of the sample.

Worth noting for this clone: Its antigen has not been determined. Base qualities are not provided; no much larger clone lies one nucleotide away.

At the junction V is shortened by 0 bases and J by 7 bases, with 23 bases in between. CDR1 SGHNT and CDR2 YYREEE are derived from the germline V gene (reference sequence). The CDR3 numbers 19 residues from cysteine through phenylalanine. Just CDR3 DNA is preserved here, 57 bases in frame from base 1. The rearrangement joined TRBV5-4 to TRBJ1-6; TRBD1 is a possible D gene, resting on 5 matching bases. The sequence derives from a female donor with papillary thyroid cancer or a benign thyroid nodule (not recorded which). Some clones in this sample may be carry-over from other donors' samples. Sequenced: blood. The CDR3 reads CASSLAPKIPRGPNSPLHF. The bases are TGTGCCAGCAGCTTGGCCCCTAAAATACCACGGGGCCCAAATTCACCCCTCCACTTT.